This T cell receptor (delta chain) was obtained from a study of gamma-delta T cells after stem cell transplantation. A word on this clone: A read error likely explains why the TCRdb protein, taken from a much larger clone, differs from this DNA's translation at residue 7; the protein shown is translated from the DNA.

TCRdb re-analyzed the RT-PCR reads via CATT. The sample consists of 15,000 to 18,000 delta-chain clones, more than 7.5% of them appearing once. This CDR3 has 20 amino acids. CDR1 is GEAIGNYY, CDR2 EKD, per germline. V was shortened by 1 base and J by 0 bases, with 26 bases between the two germline ends. This chain joins TRDV2 and TRDJ1, with D tentatively TRDD3 (6 bases). Sequenced sample: gamma-delta T cells. This sequence was found in a human donor. It is not recorded whose cells these are; they may come from a transplant donor. The CDR3, as DNA: TGTGCCTGTGACACTCTCATACGGGCCACTGGGACCACGAACACCGATAAACTCATCTTT. This sequence encodes CACDTLIRATGTTNTDKLIF.